This T cell receptor beta chain stems from a study of control samples from healthy donors and cancer patients. CDR1 and CDR2 (germline): SGDLS, YYNGEE. V lost 3 bases, J lost 2 bases, and 5 bases lay in between. The CDR3 has 13 amino acids. The protocol was immunoSEQ multiplex PCR, while the TCRdb copy is restricted to in-frame clones and leaves out a portion. The sample has 150,000 to 200,000 clones; approximately 92% are singletons. The sequenced material came from blood. This chain uses TRBV9 with TRBJ2-2; no clear D gene. The TCR sequence derives from a woman between 40 and 50 years old in good health. CDR3 region: CASSEGNTGELFF. The CDR3 nucleotides read TGTGCCAGCAGCGAAGGAAACACCGGGGAGCTGTTTTTT.